Sequencing of this T cell receptor beta chain was carried out in a study of blood T cells in healthy people across ages. Study findings and constraints: For the donors, CMV status was unknown and possibly confounded expanded clonotype changes.

A second PCR of 7 to 11 cycles used a sample-barcoded 5' primer and a J-beta primer mix. TCRdb processed the 5' RACE reads anew with MiXCR; each CDR3 protein has one entry. This table has hundreds of thousands of distinct CDR3 sequences, roughly a quarter appearing once. Remarks on this clonotype: The antigen is not known.

The V segment lost 6 bases and the J segment 5 bases; nucleotides outside the gene matches: 5. Germline CDR1 is DFQATT and CDR2 is SNEGSKA (reference sequence). The CDR3 has 14 amino acids. These same data were also listed under a study on T cells of mothers and their children.

The chain carries TRBV20-1 and TRBJ2-5; 14 nucleotides align to TRBD2. This sequence originates from a boy between 2 and 10 years old in good health. The sequencing input was blood. Here the CDR3 reads CSATGLAGVETQYF. The CDR3 nucleotides are TGCAGTGCAACGGGACTAGCGGGGGTGGAGACCCAGTACTTC.